Listed here are 22 T cell receptor beta chains from one sample, sequenced in a study of identical twins. TCRdb called the 5' RACE reads again in MiXCR, with one record for every CDR3 protein. Among hundreds of thousands of distinct CDR3 sequences listed, 21% were seen once. These records were also assigned to another study, of T cells expressing NK-cell markers.

Input material: PBMCs. These receptors were obtained from a woman younger than 30 in good health.

In this sample, this clonotype turned up a few times. The chain combines TRBV5-5 with TRBJ2-4; D is unclear. V was pared by 2 bases and J by 9 bases, with 12 bases between. The CDR3 is 13 amino acids. Germline values: CDR1 SGHKS, CDR2 YYEKEE (reference sequence). Here the CDR3 DNA reads TGTGCCAGCAGCTTAAAAGACGGTCCCATTCAGTACTTC. Residues: CASSLKDGPIQYF.

This clonotype was counted only a few times. The chain uses TRBV6-7 and TRBJ2-1; 13 bases line up with TRBD2. TRBV6-7 is flagged as an ORF with uncertain function. CDR3 length equals 18 residues. Trimming took 2 bases from V and 2 from J; bases not matched to a gene: 6. CDR3 region: CASSYETSGRSTYNEQFF. CDR3 in DNA: TGTGCCAGCAGTTACGAGACTAGCGGGAGGAGCACCTACAATGAGCAGTTCTTC.

In its sample, this clonotype was seen a few times. The rearrangement uses TRBV7-2 and TRBJ2-4; D possibly corresponds to TRBD2 (6 bases). This CDR3 has 15 amino acids. Germline-derived CDR1 and CDR2 are SGHTA and FQGNSA. Between the trimmed V and J ends, which lost 5 bases and 3 bases, there was a span of 14 bases. CDR3 loop: CASSLGLGYKNIQYF. CDR3 DNA: TGTGCCAGCAGCCTGGGACTCGGTTACAAAAACATTCAGTACTTC.

In this sample, this clonotype turned up a few times. V is TRBV6-1 and J is TRBJ2-5; TRBD2 aligns across 11 bases. The germline gives CDR1 MNHNS, CDR2 SASEGT. There are 15 residues in the CDR3. With 5 bases clipped from V and 5 bases from J, the junction kept 7 bases outside the gene matches. Here the CDR3 reads CASSPPLAGVETQYF. The DNA of the CDR3 is TGTGCCAGCAGTCCTCCACTAGCGGGAGTTGAGACCCAGTACTTC.

There are a few counts of this clonotype. The chain recombines TRBV4-1 with TRBJ1-6, with TRBD1 as a possible D gene (6 bases). This CDR3 is 14 amino acids long. V lost 4 bases, J lost 6 bases, and 10 bases lay in between. CDR1 is MGHRA, CDR2 YSYEKL, per germline. The CDR3 protein is CASSPRGTNSPLHF. The CDR3 nucleotides are TGCGCCAGCAGCCCTAGGGGGACTAATTCACCCCTCCACTTT.

The rearrangement links TRBV6-1 to TRBJ2-2, with 8 bases aligning to TRBD1. Trimming removed 6 bases from V and 7 bases from J; junction bases left unmatched: 10. This CDR3 contains 15 residues. Germline CDR1 reads MNHNS; CDR2 reads SASEGT. DNA of the CDR3: TGTGCCAGCAGCCGAGACAGGGGCCTGGACGGGGAGCTGTTTTTT. Protein: CASSRDRGLDGELFF.

This clonotype has more than one count but fewer than ten. The chain uses TRBV29-1 and TRBJ2-3; 7 bases match TRBD2. With 0 bases clipped from V and 4 bases from J, the junction kept 13 bases outside the gene matches. The CDR3 sequence is 17 residues long. Germline V gives CDR1 SQVTM, CDR2 ANQGSEA. The CDR3 is CSVEDGRRGGFADTQYF. The CDR3 DNA reads TGCAGCGTTGAAGATGGGCGGAGGGGAGGGTTCGCAGATACGCAGTATTTT.

This clonotype was picked up many times. The chain links TRBV9 to TRBJ2-7, with D perhaps matching TRBD2 (6 bases). Germline-derived CDR1 and CDR2 are SGDLS and YYNGEE. Between the trimmed V and J ends, which lost 3 bases and 8 bases, there was a span of 15 bases. The CDR3 is made up of 13 amino acids. The CDR3 bases are TGTGCCAGCAGCGATGGGACTCGCGGCCAGCAGTACTTC. Amino acid sequence: CASSDGTRGQQYF.

This clonotype was observed many times. The J gene is TRBJ2-2, the V gene TRBV12-3 or TRBV12-4; the D call may be TRBD1 or TRBD2 (6 bases each). The CDR3 is 15 residues long. V was trimmed by 7 bases and J by 2 bases, leaving 14 bases between them. For the CDR3, the DNA is TGTGCCAGCAATTTCGGGGGACATAACACCGGGGAGCTGTTTTTT. It translates to CASNFGGHNTGELFF.

This clonotype was observed at least ten times. The chain carries TRBV5-6 and TRBJ1-1; 7 bases are a match to TRBD1. The length of the CDR3 is 14 residues. The germline gives CDR1 SGHDT, CDR2 YYEEEE. V shed 2 bases, J shed 6 bases, and the junction held 7 bases outside the gene matches. The CDR3 here is CASSLPGGFAEAFF. The CDR3, as DNA: TGTGCCAGCAGCTTACCAGGGGGATTCGCTGAAGCTTTCTTT.

This clonotype has just a few counts. The chain joins TRBV10-3 to TRBJ2-7, with D tentatively TRBD1 (6 bases). V lost 8 bases and J lost 6, with 14 bases in between. The CDR3 covers 12 residues. CDR1 is ENHRY and CDR2 is SYGVKD in the germline V gene. The CDR3 spells CAIAGGPLEQYF. CDR3 DNA sequence: TGTGCCATCGCTGGGGGCCCCCTCGAGCAGTACTTC.

This clonotype came up a few times. The rearrangement links TRBV3-1 to TRBJ1-2, with D possibly matching TRBD1 (6 bases). V lost 4 bases and J lost 5, with 17 bases in between. The germline CDR1 and CDR2 sequences are LGHDT and YNNKEL (reference sequence). The CDR3 spans 15 residues. The CDR3 DNA reads TGTGCCAGCAGCCTCCGGGACAACGAGGTTTATGGCTACACCTTC. Translation: CASSLRDNEVYGYTF.

This clonotype showed up many times. The chain employs TRBV5-1 and TRBJ2-3, with unresolved D. Germline-derived CDR1 and CDR2 are SGHRS and YFSETQ. The CDR3 length is 12 residues. V dropped 0 bases and J dropped 5 bases, with 4 bases sitting between them. The CDR3 DNA reads TGCGCCAGCAGCTTGGCTCTAGATACGCAGTATTTT. This gives the protein CASSLALDTQYF.

This rearrangement joins TRBV20-1 to TRBJ2-5; TRBD2 aligns across 8 bases. CDR1 and CDR2 (germline): DFQATT, SNEGSKA (reference sequence). This CDR3 is 14 amino acids long. V shed 1 base, J shed 5 bases, and the junction held 6 bases outside the gene matches. The CDR3 DNA sequence: TGCAGTGCTAGAGCCCCGGGGGGGGTCGAGACCCAGTACTTC. This encodes CSARAPGGVETQYF.

The gene calls are TRBV9 and TRBJ2-2; the D gene is possibly TRBD1 (6 bases). CDR3 length equals 14 residues. Germline V lookup: CDR1 SGDLS, CDR2 YYNGEE. V lost 7 bases and J lost 4, with 14 bases in between. Here the CDR3 reads CASSRQEITGELFF. Here the CDR3 DNA reads TGTGCCAGCTCGAGACAGGAGATCACCGGGGAGCTGTTTTTT.

This clonotype was seen a few times. The chain has TRBV20-1 and TRBJ2-7; 10 positions agree with TRBD2. CDR1 and CDR2 (germline): DFQATT, SNEGSKA (reference sequence). This CDR3 contains 14 residues. The ends lost 3 bases at V and 3 bases at J; junction bases unmatched: 5. The CDR3 spells CSASGSSGSYEQYF. CDR3 DNA sequence: TGCAGTGCTAGTGGTTCTAGCGGGAGCTACGAGCAGTACTTC.

V usage is TRBV10-3 and J usage is TRBJ1-2, with 8 bases that match TRBD1. V trimming: 3 bases; J trimming: 1 base; junction bases outside the gene matches: 7. CDR3 length equals 16 residues. Germline-derived CDR1 and CDR2 are ENHRY and SYGVKD. In DNA, the CDR3 is TGTGCCATCAGTGATTCCCCAGGGGGCTTTAACTATGGCTACACCTTC. Translated, it gives CAISDSPGGFNYGYTF.

This chain connects TRBV7-9 to TRBJ1-2; weak D call: TRBD1 (5 bases). Germline assignment: CDR1 SEHNR and CDR2 FQNEAQ (reference sequence). V gave up 5 bases and J gave up 8 bases, with 12 bases separating them. The length of the CDR3 is 12 residues. CDR3 sequence: CASSRDVSGYTF. As DNA, the CDR3 is TGTGCCAGCAGCCGGGACGTGTCGGGCTACACCTTC.

This clonotype appeared many times. The chain combines TRBV9 with TRBJ2-1; 7 nucleotides agree with TRBD2. The junction had 5 bases not matched to a gene; V was cut back by 0 bases and J by 8 bases. CDR3 size: 14 residues. Germline V gene sequence: CDR1 SGDLS, CDR2 YYNGEE. This chain's CDR3 is CASSVVGLEHEQFF. The DNA for the CDR3 is TGTGCCAGCAGCGTAGTAGGACTAGAACATGAGCAGTTCTTC.

The V and J genes are TRBV6-1 and TRBJ2-1; D is possibly TRBD2 (5 bases). V lost 6 bases, J lost 5 bases, and 11 bases lay in between. The CDR3 extends over 13 amino acids. CDR1 is MNHNS and CDR2 is SASEGT in the germline V gene. The CDR3 loop is CASSRLPDNEQFF. The CDR3 DNA follows: TGTGCCAGCAGCCGACTACCAGACAATGAGCAGTTCTTC.

This clonotype was recorded a few times. This chain links TRBV3-1 with TRBJ2-7; D is ambiguous. Trimming shortened V by 2 bases and J by 9 bases, and 11 bases separated the two germline ends. The germline CDR1 and CDR2 sequences are LGHDT and YNNKEL (reference sequence). The CDR3 contains 12 residues. For the CDR3, the DNA is TGTGCCAGCAGCCAAACGGAGTCTGGGCAGTACTTC. It specifies CASSQTESGQYF.

V is TRBV5-5 and J is TRBJ2-5; TRBD1 or TRBD2 may be the D gene (5 bases each). V gave up 0 bases and J gave up 7 bases, with 13 bases separating them. Germline V CDR1 and CDR2: SGHKS, YYEKEE (reference sequence). The CDR3 spans 14 residues. The CDR3 region has the DNA TGTGCCAGCAGCTTGGCCCCGTTCGGGGCGACCCAGTACTTC. Its translation is CASSLAPFGATQYF.